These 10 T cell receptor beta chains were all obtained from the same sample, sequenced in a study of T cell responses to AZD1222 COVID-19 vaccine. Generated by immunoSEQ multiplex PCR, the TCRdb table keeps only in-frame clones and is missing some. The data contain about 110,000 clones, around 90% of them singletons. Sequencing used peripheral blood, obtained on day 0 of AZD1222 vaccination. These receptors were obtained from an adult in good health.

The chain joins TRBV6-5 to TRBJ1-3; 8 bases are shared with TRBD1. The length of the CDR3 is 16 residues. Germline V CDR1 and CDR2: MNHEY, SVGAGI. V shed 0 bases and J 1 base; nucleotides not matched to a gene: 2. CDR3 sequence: CASSYSDRGSGNTIYF. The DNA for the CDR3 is TGTGCCAGCAGTTACTCTGACAGGGGATCTGGAAACACCATATATTTT.

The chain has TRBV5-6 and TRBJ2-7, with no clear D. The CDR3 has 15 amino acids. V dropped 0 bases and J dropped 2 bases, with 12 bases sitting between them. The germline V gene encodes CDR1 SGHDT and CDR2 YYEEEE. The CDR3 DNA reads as TGTGCCAGCAGCTTGGCCATGCGGCCTACCTACGAGCAGTACTTC. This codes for CASSLAMRPTYEQYF.

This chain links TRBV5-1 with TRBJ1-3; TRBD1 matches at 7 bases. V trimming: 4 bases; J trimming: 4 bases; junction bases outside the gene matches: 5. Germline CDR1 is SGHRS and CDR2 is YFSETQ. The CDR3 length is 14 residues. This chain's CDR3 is CASSPGRGGNTIYF. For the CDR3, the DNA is TGCGCCAGCAGCCCTGGCAGGGGGGGAAACACCATATATTTT.

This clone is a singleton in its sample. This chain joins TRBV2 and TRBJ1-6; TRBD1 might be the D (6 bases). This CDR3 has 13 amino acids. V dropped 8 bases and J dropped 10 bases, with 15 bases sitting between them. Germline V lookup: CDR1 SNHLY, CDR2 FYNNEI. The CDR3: CASRSGTPSPLHF. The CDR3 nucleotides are TGTGCCAGCCGATCCGGGACACCATCACCCCTCCACTTT.

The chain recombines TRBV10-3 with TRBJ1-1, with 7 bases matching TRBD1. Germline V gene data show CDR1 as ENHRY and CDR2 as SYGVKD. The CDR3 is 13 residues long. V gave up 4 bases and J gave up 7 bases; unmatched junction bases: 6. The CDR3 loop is CAISGQGAVEAFF. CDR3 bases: TGTGCCATCAGTGGACAGGGTGCGGTTGAAGCTTTCTTT.

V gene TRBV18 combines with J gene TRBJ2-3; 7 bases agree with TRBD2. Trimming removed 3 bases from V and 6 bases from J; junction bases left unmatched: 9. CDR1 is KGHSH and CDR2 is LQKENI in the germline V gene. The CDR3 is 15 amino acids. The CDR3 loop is CASSPTSDGGDTQYF. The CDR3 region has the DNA TGTGCCAGCTCACCTACGTCGGACGGGGGGGATACGCAGTATTTT.

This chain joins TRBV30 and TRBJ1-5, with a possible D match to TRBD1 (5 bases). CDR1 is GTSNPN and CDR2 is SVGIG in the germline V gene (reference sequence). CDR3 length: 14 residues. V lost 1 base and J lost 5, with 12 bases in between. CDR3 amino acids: CAWSGGGIHQPQHF. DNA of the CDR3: TGTGCCTGGAGTGGGGGGGGGATTCATCAGCCCCAGCATTTT.

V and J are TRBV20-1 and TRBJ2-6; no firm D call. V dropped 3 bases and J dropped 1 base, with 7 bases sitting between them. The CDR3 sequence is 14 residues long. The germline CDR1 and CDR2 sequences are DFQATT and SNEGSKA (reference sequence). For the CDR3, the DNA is TGCAGTGCTAGTCGAGCGTCTGGGGCCAACGTCCTGACTTTC. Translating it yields CSASRASGANVLTF.

DNA for the CDR3: TGTGCCAGCAGCCGTGATGGGGGGGCGGACACTGAAGCTTTCTTT. Its protein product is CASSRDGGADTEAFF. The genes are TRBV3-1 (or the pseudogene TRBV3-2) and TRBJ1-1; tentative D call: TRBD1 (6 bases). Germline V gene lookup returns CDR1 LGHDT and CDR2 YNNKEL (reference sequence). V shed 4 bases and J shed 3 bases, with 15 bases lying between them. CDR3 length: 15 residues.

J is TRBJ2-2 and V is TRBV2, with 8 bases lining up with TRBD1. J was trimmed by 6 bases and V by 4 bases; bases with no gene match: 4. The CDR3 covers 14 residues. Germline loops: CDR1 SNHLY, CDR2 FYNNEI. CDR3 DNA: TGTGCCAGCAGTGGGACAGGGATTTCCGGGGAGCTGTTTTTT. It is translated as CASSGTGISGELFF. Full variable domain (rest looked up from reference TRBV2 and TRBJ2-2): EPEVTQTPSHQVTQMGQEVILRCVPISNHLYFYWYRQILGQKVEFLVSFYNNEISEKSEIFDDQFSVERPDGSNFTLKIRSTKLEDSAMYFCASSGTGISGELFFGEGSRLTVL.